In its sample, the clone carrying this T cell receptor (beta chain) ranks as medium-sized. Antigen unknown. Unique molecular identifier tags were affixed to discrete cDNA molecules. One entry per CDR3 protein, called by TCRdb with MiXCR from the 5' RACE reads. The table lists around 26,000 distinct CDR3 sequences, about 4.2% of them singletons, with 3.5% to 4.5% in the top ten. The data were taken from a study of early T cells in non-severe SARS-CoV-2 infection. Overall study: With bulk RNA from unsorted whole blood as input, sequencing yielded unpaired chains. Study-level points and caveats: Clonotype matching in VDJdb favored anti-spike CD8 responses and did not capture private and CD4 specificities.

The source of this sequence is an adult who was a healthcare worker with PCR-confirmed SARS-CoV-2 infection or an uninfected control (not recorded which). The sequenced sample consisted of whole blood.

CDR3 protein: CATGRQGAPQETQYF. The DNA for the CDR3 is TGTGCCACAGGCCGACAGGGGGCGCCGCAAGAGACCCAGTACTTC. The rearrangement joins TRBV15 to TRBJ2-5; 10 nucleotides align to TRBD1. Trimming took 9 bases from V and 2 from J; bases not matched to a gene: 9. CDR3 size: 15 residues. Germline values: CDR1 LNHNV, CDR2 YYDKDF (reference sequence).